One sample yielded the 18 T cell receptor beta chains listed below, sequenced in a study of blood T cell repertoires in COVID-19. The data were produced by immunoSEQ multiplex PCR, yet TCRdb's version contains in-frame clones alone and is incomplete. The table records around 130,000 clones, roughly 80% of them present only once. Sequencing was carried out using PBMCs or T cells enriched from blood (not recorded which). The receptors come from a man aged 35 to 55 with acute COVID-19.

This chain joins TRBV19 and TRBJ1-6, with D perhaps TRBD1 (6 bases). The CDR3 totals 15 residues. Germline CDR1 reads LNHDA; CDR2 reads SQIVND (reference sequence). V was shortened by 5 bases and J by 7 bases, with 15 bases between the two germline ends. CDR3: CASSGSGTLNSPLHF. CDR3 DNA sequence: TGTGCCAGTAGTGGTTCCGGGACATTGAATTCACCCCTCCACTTT. Looking up the rest from reference TRBV19 and TRBJ1-6 gives the full variable domain: DGGITQSPKYLFRKEGQNVTLSCEQNLNHDAMYWYRQDPGQGLRLIYYSQIVNDFQKGDIAEGYSVSREKKESFPLTVTSAQKNPTAFYLCASSGSGTLNSPLHFGNGTRLTVT.

This clone was observed a few times. This chain uses TRBV5-1 with TRBJ2-7; 8 nucleotides match TRBD2. The germline V gene has CDR1 SGHRS and CDR2 YFSETQ. Trimming removed 3 bases from V and 7 bases from J; junction bases left unmatched: 12. The CDR3 loop spans 15 amino acids. The CDR3 sequence: CASSYPREGGGEQYF. CDR3 nucleotides: TGCGCCAGCAGCTACCCCCGGGAGGGCGGCGGTGAGCAGTACTTC.

V gene TRBV18 combines with J gene TRBJ1-2; 7 bases fit TRBD1. V gave up 3 bases and J gave up 8 bases; unmatched junction bases: 6. This CDR3 comprises 13 residues. Per germline, CDR1 KGHSH and CDR2 LQKENI. In DNA, the CDR3 is TGTGCCAGCTCACCTCCCGGGACAGCAGGCTACACCTTC. It encodes CASSPPGTAGYTF. The whole variable domain, remainder taken from reference TRBV18 and TRBJ1-2, is NAGVMQNPRHLVRRRGQEARLRCSPMKGHSHVYWYRQLPEEGLKFMVYLQKENIIDESGMPKERFSAEFPKEGPSILRIQQVVRGDSAAYFCASSPPGTAGYTFGSGTRLTVV.

The chain's CDR3 is CASSSPDSLSYEQYF. As DNA, the CDR3 is TGTGCCAGCAGTTCACCCGACAGCCTCTCCTACGAGCAGTACTTC. This rearrangement joins TRBV28 to TRBJ2-7, with D perhaps matching TRBD1 (5 bases). The ends were cut back, 4 bases at V and 0 bases at J, with 13 bases in the middle. The CDR3 spans 15 residues. Germline CDR1 is MDHEN and CDR2 is SYDVKM.

The rearrangement joins TRBV28 to TRBJ2-7; unclear D gene. Trimming left V 6 bases short and J 0 bases short, with 6 bases between. The V gene's germline CDR1 is MDHEN and CDR2 SYDVKM. CDR3 size: 12 residues. CDR3 sequence (DNA): TGTGCCAGCAGCCCGGTCTCCTACGAGCAGTACTTC. It encodes CASSPVSYEQYF.

In this sample, this clone turned up a few times. The chain joins TRBV7-2 to TRBJ2-7, with 9 bases fitting TRBD2. The length of the CDR3 is 15 residues. Unmatched junction bases numbered 9, after V lost 3 bases and J lost 6 bases. Germline V CDR1 and CDR2: SGHTA, FQGNSA. Here the CDR3 DNA reads TGTGCCAGCAGCTTTTCCGGGACTAGCTCCCTCGAGCAGTACTTC. Its protein product is CASSFSGTSSLEQYF.

The gene calls are TRBV5-1 and TRBJ2-2; TRBD1 matches at 10 bases. CDR3 length: 15 amino acids. Trimming took 3 bases from V and 3 from J; bases not matched to a gene: 2. CDR1 SGHRS and CDR2 YFSETQ come from the germline V gene. CDR3 residues: CASSSGTGDTGELFF. The CDR3, as DNA: TGCGCCAGCAGCTCCGGGACAGGGGACACCGGGGAGCTGTTTTTT.

The chain employs TRBV5-6 and TRBJ1-1, with unresolved D. Germline CDR1 reads SGHDT; CDR2 reads YYEEEE. The CDR3 has 12 amino acids. Trimming shortened V by 2 bases and J by 3 bases, and 5 bases separated the two germline ends. The CDR3 DNA sequence: TGTGCCAGCAGCTTTGGCTACACTGAAGCTTTCTTT. Amino acid sequence: CASSFGYTEAFF. Combining the CDR3 with reference TRBV5-6 and TRBJ1-1 gives the whole variable domain DAGVTQSPTHLIKTRGQQVTLRCSPKSGHDTVSWYQQALGQGPQFIFQYYEEEERQRGNFPDRFSGHQFPNYSSELNVNALLLGDSALYLCASSFGYTEAFFGQGTRLTVV.

The rearrangement links TRBV6-6 to TRBJ2-1, with D tentatively TRBD2 (6 bases). This CDR3 comprises 14 residues. Germline CDR1 is MNHNY and CDR2 is SVGAGI (reference sequence). With 8 bases removed from V and 8 bases from J, the gap between germline ends came to 19 bases. The CDR3 DNA follows: TGTGCCAGCGGGGATACGGGACTGTCTTATGAGCAGTTCTTC. Residues: CASGDTGLSYEQFF.

This clone was recorded once. The rearrangement joins TRBV6-5 to TRBJ1-2, with a tentative D call TRBD1 (6 bases). V was shortened by 0 bases and J by 8 bases, with 19 bases between the two germline ends. Germline V gives CDR1 MNHEY, CDR2 SVGAGI. There are 16 residues in the CDR3. Here the CDR3 reads CASSYSPSRTATGYTF. The CDR3 DNA reads TGTGCCAGCAGTTACTCACCATCGCGGACAGCTACAGGCTACACCTTC.

This rearrangement joins TRBV5-1 to TRBJ1-1; 12 positions match TRBD1. J lost 0 bases, V lost 4 bases, and 4 bases had no gene match. The germline V gene has CDR1 SGHRS and CDR2 YFSETQ. The CDR3 is 16 amino acids. This CDR3 reads CASSPGQGAMNTEAFF. The CDR3 DNA is TGCGCCAGCAGCCCGGGACAGGGGGCGATGAACACTGAAGCTTTCTTT.

This chain connects TRBV24-1 to TRBJ2-1, with D tentatively TRBD1 (7 bases). Trimming took 0 bases from V and 8 from J, leaving 13 bases between them. The germline CDR1 and CDR2 sequences are KGHDR and SFDVKD. The CDR3 is made up of 15 amino acids. The CDR3 sequence: CATSDLGRGEDEQFF. Written as DNA, the CDR3 is TGTGCCACCAGTGATTTGGGCAGGGGGGAGGATGAGCAGTTCTTC.

The chain has TRBV7-9 and TRBJ1-5, with D unresolved. This CDR3 spans 13 amino acids. The germline V gene has CDR1 SEHNR and CDR2 FQNEAQ (reference sequence). Trimming took 8 bases from V and 7 from J, leaving 15 bases between them. The CDR3 DNA follows: TGTGCCAGCTCCGAACTAAGCGGACAGCCCCAGCATTTT. Its protein product is CASSELSGQPQHF.

In its sample, this clone was seen once. This sequence joins TRBV6-5 and TRBJ1-1; TRBD1 is a possible D gene (6 bases). Germline-derived CDR1 and CDR2 are MNHEY and SVGAGI. The CDR3 sequence is 14 residues long. V was cut by 9 bases and J by 4 bases, with 18 bases left in between. CDR3 sequence reads: CASQRGGQGTEAFF. CDR3 DNA sequence: TGTGCCAGTCAAAGGGGGGGGCAGGGCACTGAAGCTTTCTTT.

This chain uses TRBV5-1 with TRBJ2-7, with D possibly matching TRBD2 (6 bases). Germline CDR1 is SGHRS and CDR2 is YFSETQ. Trimming removed 4 bases at V and 0 bases at J, with 11 bases between. This CDR3 is built from 14 residues. The CDR3 protein is CASSPGTASYEQYF. CDR3 coding DNA: TGCGCCAGCAGCCCCGGGACTGCCTCCTACGAGCAGTACTTC.

V is TRBV7-2 and J is TRBJ2-2; D might be TRBD2 (6 bases). This CDR3 is built from 15 residues. V was cut by 2 bases and J by 3 bases, with 10 bases left in between. Germline lookup yields CDR1 SGHTA and CDR2 FQGNSA. CDR3 protein: CASSLNREYTGELFF. CDR3 DNA sequence: TGTGCCAGCAGCTTAAACCGGGAGTACACCGGGGAGCTGTTTTTT.

The chain uses TRBV29-1 and TRBJ2-1, with TRBD1 matching over 7 bases. From germline, CDR1 is SQVTM and CDR2 ANQGSEA. V lost 4 bases and J lost 0; bases outside the gene matches: 6. The CDR3 runs to 15 residues. The CDR3 coding sequence is TGCAGCGTTGCAACCGGGACAGTCTCCTACAATGAGCAGTTCTTC. This translates into CSVATGTVSYNEQFF.

The chain has TRBV19 and TRBJ1-3; D unclear. The CDR3 is made up of 15 amino acids. Trimming removed 5 bases at V and 1 base at J, with 12 bases between. Germline CDR1 is LNHDA and CDR2 is SQIVND (reference sequence). The CDR3 loop reads CASSLVEVSGNTIYF. DNA for the CDR3: TGTGCCAGTAGTCTCGTGGAGGTATCTGGAAACACCATATATTTT.